The 9 T cell receptor beta chains presented below share a single source sample, sequenced in a study of T cell changes during pregnancy in multiple sclerosis. This table comes from immunoSEQ multiplex PCR, and its TCRdb copy is limited to in-frame clones, with some not included. Here the sample spans approximately 44,000 clones, 85% to 95% being singletons. The specimen comprised CD4+ T cells from peripheral blood mononuclear cells, sampled in the third trimester of pregnancy. The source is a female donor with multiple sclerosis, enrolled in a pregnancy study.

The J gene is TRBJ2-1, the V gene TRBV11-2; TRBD2 aligns across 8 bases. This CDR3 has 15 residues. Per germline, CDR1 SGHAT and CDR2 FQNNGV. Losses at the gene ends were 5 bases for V and 3 bases for J; bases not matched to a gene: 6. The chain's CDR3 is CASSEAGVGYNEQFF. The CDR3 region has the DNA TGTGCCAGCAGCGAAGCGGGAGTGGGCTACAATGAGCAGTTCTTC.

The chain links TRBV27 to TRBJ1-1; 8 positions match TRBD1. The germline gives CDR1 MNHEY, CDR2 SMNVEV (reference sequence). V was clipped by 7 bases and J by 5 bases; unmatched bases: 15. The CDR3 runs 16 residues. The chain's CDR3 is CASKDGGRGLSTEAFF. In nucleotides, the CDR3 is TGTGCCAGCAAAGACGGCGGCAGGGGGCTTTCGACTGAAGCTTTCTTT.

The chain employs TRBV7-2 and TRBJ2-7, with 7 positions matching TRBD1. The junction had 2 bases not matched to a gene; V was cut back by 1 base and J by 2 bases. Germline CDR1 reads SGHTA; CDR2 reads FQGNSA. The CDR3 loop spans 14 amino acids. CDR3 sequence (DNA): TGTGCCAGCAGCTTAGGAGGACAGGCCTACGAGCAGTACTTC. The encoded protein is CASSLGGQAYEQYF.

The chain carries TRBV5-1 and TRBJ1-2; perhaps TRBD1 as D (6 bases). This CDR3 spans 13 amino acids. Trimming pared 0 bases from V and 8 bases from J, leaving 11 bases between. Germline V lookup: CDR1 SGHRS, CDR2 YFSETQ. CDR3 residues: CASSLVGAGGYTF. CDR3 sequence (DNA): TGCGCCAGCAGCTTGGTGGGGGCTGGAGGCTACACCTTC. The whole variable domain, filled in from reference TRBV5-1 and TRBJ1-2, reads KAGVTQTPRYLIKTRGQQVTLSCSPISGHRSVSWYQQTPGQGLQFLFEYFSETQRNKGNFPGRFSGRQFSNSRSEMNVSTLELGDSALYLCASSLVGAGGYTFGSGTRLTVV.

This clone showed up just once. The genes are TRBV2 and TRBJ2-3; 13 bases map to TRBD2. V was pared by 5 bases and J by 2 bases, with 10 bases of the junction left unmatched. CDR3 size: 18 residues. The germline gives CDR1 SNHLY, CDR2 FYNNEI. The CDR3, as DNA: TGTGCCAGCAGTCGAGCGGGACTAGCGGGGACCACCACAGATACGCAGTATTTT. As protein: CASSRAGLAGTTTDTQYF.

CDR3 in DNA: TGTGCCAGCAGTTTCTGGCGGGACAGTGATGGCTACACCTTC. Protein sequence: CASSFWRDSDGYTF. The J gene is TRBJ1-2, the V gene TRBV6-5; 7 bases are shared with TRBD1. The junction had 8 bases not matched to a gene; V was cut back by 4 bases and J by 6 bases. CDR1 is MNHEY and CDR2 is SVGAGI in the germline V gene. The CDR3 loop spans 14 amino acids.

The genes are TRBV7-2 and TRBJ2-3, with TRBD1 matching 7 bases. CDR1 is SGHTA, CDR2 FQGNSA, per germline. The junction had 6 bases not matched to a gene; V was cut back by 4 bases and J by 2 bases. The CDR3 is made up of 15 amino acids. The CDR3 DNA sequence: TGTGCCAGCAGCTATTCGACAGGGATCACAGATACGCAGTATTTT. This translates into CASSYSTGITDTQYF. Variable domain in full (rest from reference TRBV7-2 and TRBJ2-3): GAGVSQSPSNKVTEKGKDVELRCDPISGHTALYWYRQSLGQGLEFLIYFQGNSAPDKSGLPSDRFSAERTGGSVSTLTIQRTQQEDSAVYLCASSYSTGITDTQYFGPGTRLTVL.

This clone was counted a single time. The V call is TRBV6-1, the J call TRBJ1-1, with 7 nucleotides matching TRBD1. The CDR3 has 14 amino acids. V shed 5 bases and J 1 base; nucleotides not matched to a gene: 4. Germline V lookup: CDR1 MNHNS, CDR2 SASEGT. DNA of the CDR3: TGTGCCAGCAGTCTCAGGGGGACGAACACTGAAGCTTTCTTT. This translates into CASSLRGTNTEAFF.

The CDR3, as DNA: TGTGCCTGGAGTGCTGACTACTCTGAGGGCTACACCTTC. It encodes CAWSADYSEGYTF. V usage is TRBV30 and J usage is TRBJ1-2; D not certain. Trimming removed 1 base from V and 8 bases from J, with 14 bases in between. The CDR3 has 13 residues. Germline V gene data show CDR1 as GTSNPN and CDR2 as SVGIG (reference sequence).